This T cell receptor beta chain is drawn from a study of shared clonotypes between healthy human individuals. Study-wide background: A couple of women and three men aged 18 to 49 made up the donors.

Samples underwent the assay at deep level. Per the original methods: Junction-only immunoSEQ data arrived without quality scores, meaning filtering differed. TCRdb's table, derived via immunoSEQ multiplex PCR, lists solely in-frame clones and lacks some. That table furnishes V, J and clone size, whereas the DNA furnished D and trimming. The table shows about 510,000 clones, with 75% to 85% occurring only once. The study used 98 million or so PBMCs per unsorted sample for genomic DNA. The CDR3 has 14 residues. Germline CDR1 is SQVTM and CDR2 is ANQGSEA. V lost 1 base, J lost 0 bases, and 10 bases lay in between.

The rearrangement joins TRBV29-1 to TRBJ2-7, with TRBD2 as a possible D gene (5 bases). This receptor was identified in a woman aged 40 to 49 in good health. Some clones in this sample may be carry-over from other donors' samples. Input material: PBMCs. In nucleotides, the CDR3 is TGCAGCGTTGAAGGTAGCGAGAGCTCCTACGAGCAGTACTTC. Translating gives CSVEGSESSYEQYF.